This TCR beta chain emerged from a study of blood T cell repertoires in COVID-19. The overall study: The United States, Italy and Spain supplied acute and convalescent COVID-19 samples. T cells, B-cell-depleted T cells, or PBMCs provided the cDNA or gDNA that served as material.

Generated by immunoSEQ multiplex PCR, the TCRdb table keeps only in-frame clones and is missing some. Among 150,000 to 200,000 clones listed, about 80% were seen once. The participants were between about 18 and 90 years old and came from 20 to 30 US areas. Participants' own reports of clinical history determined their cohort assignment. CDR1 is SGHAT and CDR2 is FQNNGV in the germline V gene. V lost 0 bases and J 9 bases, leaving 14 bases between the germline ends. This CDR3 comprises 15 residues. This chain joins TRBV11-2 and TRBJ1-4; the D gene is possibly TRBD1 (5 bases). This receptor was obtained from a man aged 45-65 years who had recovered from COVID-19. The source material was PBMCs or T cells enriched from blood (not recorded which). CDR3 residues: CASSLEQGGSKKLFF. The CDR3 DNA sequence: TGTGCCAGCAGCTTAGAGCAGGGAGGTTCGAAAAAACTGTTTTTT. Full variable domain (rest looked up from reference TRBV11-2 and TRBJ1-4): EAGVAQSPRYKIIEKRQSVAFWCNPISGHATLYWYQQILGQGPKLLIQFQNNGVVDDSQLPKDRFSAERLKGVDSTLKIQPAKLEDSAVYLCASSLEQGGSKKLFFGSGTQLSVL.